The rows below give T cell receptor beta chains drawn from one sample of a study. TCRdb reanalysed the 5' RACE reads using MiXCR and keeps one entry per CDR3 protein. Of fewer than 15,000 distinct CDR3 sequences listed, about 22% are singletons. Material: naive CD4+ T cells sorted from blood. All receptors derive from a female donor with breast cancer. The CDR3 runs from the conserved cysteine through the conserved F or W. Each record gives: D gene, J gene, clone size, V gene, CDR3 DNA, CDR3 protein. A D gene is named only where the DNA matches it firmly. Clone size is shown for a subset of rows, as once, few, many or a class of expanded clone.

D: TRBD1; J: TRBJ1-1; size: NA; V: TRBV6-5; DNA: TGTGCCAGCAGGAGACAGGGACCCACTGAAGCTTTCTTT; CDR3: CASRRQGPTEAFF
D: NA; J: TRBJ2-7; size: NA; V: TRBV5-1; DNA: TGCGCCAGCAGCTTGACGGGGAACTACGAGCAGTACTTC; CDR3: CASSLTGNYEQYF
D: NA; J: TRBJ2-6; size: NA; V: TRBV9; DNA: TGTGCCAGCAGCGTAGGACAGCGTCCCGGTCGGGCCAACGTCCTGACTTTC; CDR3: CASSVGQRPGRANVLTF
D: TRBD1; J: TRBJ2-1; size: medium-sized; V: TRBV19; DNA: TGTGCCAGTAGTATAGTATCGGGGACAGTCTTGTTCTTC; CDR3: CASSIVSGTVLFF
D: TRBD2; J: TRBJ2-3; size: medium-sized; V: TRBV5-1; DNA: TGCGCCAGCAGCCGTAGCGGGATGGCATTGGGGGATACGCAGTATTTT; CDR3: CASSRSGMALGDTQYF
D: NA; J: TRBJ1-1; size: few; V: TRBV5-5; DNA: TGTGCCAGCAGCTTGTCGGGCAGAGTGAACACTGAAGCTTTCTTT; CDR3: CASSLSGRVNTEAFF
D: NA; J: TRBJ2-7; size: many; V: TRBV6-1; DNA: TGTGCCAGCAGTGATCCAGGGTACACCTACGAGCAGTACTTC; CDR3: CASSDPGYTYEQYF
D: TRBD1; J: TRBJ1-5; size: few; V: TRBV18; DNA: TGTGCCAGCTACCCGGGACAGATTTATCAGCCCCAGCATTTT; CDR3: CASYPGQIYQPQHF
D: TRBD2; J: TRBJ2-7; size: NA; V: TRBV12-3/TRBV12-4; DNA: TGTGCCAGCAGTTTGGCGCCGGGACTAGCCTACGAGCAGTACTTC; CDR3: CASSLAPGLAYEQYF
D: NA; J: TRBJ2-1; size: few; V: TRBV15; DNA: TGTGCCACCAGCAGAGCGGGACTCAGGGGGGGACCTAGCTCCTACAATGAGCAGTTCTTC; CDR3: CATSRAGLRGGPSSYNEQFF
D: TRBD1; J: TRBJ2-1; size: many; V: TRBV4-1; DNA: TGCGCCAGCAGCCGCCTTGAGGGACAGCTCAACAATGAGCAGTTCTTC; CDR3: CASSRLEGQLNNEQFF
D: NA; J: TRBJ2-7; size: NA; V: TRBV4-2; DNA: TGTGCCAGCGGCCAAGGTTGGTTAAGACTCTACGAGCAGTACTTC; CDR3: CASGQGWLRLYEQYF
D: NA; J: TRBJ1-1; size: medium-sized; V: TRBV5-1; DNA: TGCGCCAGCAGCTTGGGGCCGGGTCGGGAGAACACTGAAGCTTTCTTT; CDR3: CASSLGPGRENTEAFF
D: NA; J: TRBJ1-1; size: NA; V: TRBV20-1; DNA: TGCAGTGCTAATAGTGGGGAGGTCACTGAAGCTTTCTTT; CDR3: CSANSGEVTEAFF
D: NA; J: TRBJ1-4; size: many; V: TRBV6-1; DNA: TGTGCCAGCAGGGCAGGGTCTGCAACTAATGAAAAACTGTTTTTT; CDR3: CASRAGSATNEKLFF
D: NA; J: TRBJ2-7; size: medium-sized; V: TRBV20-1; DNA: TGCAGTGCTAGGTGGGAGAACTCCTACGAGCAGTACTTC; CDR3: CSARWENSYEQYF
D: TRBD1; J: TRBJ1-1; size: medium-sized; V: TRBV9; DNA: TGTGCCAGCAGCGTAGTTGCAGGGGGCTTCACTGAAGCTTTCTTT; CDR3: CASSVVAGGFTEAFF
D: TRBD1; J: TRBJ1-2; size: many; V: TRBV5-1; DNA: TGCGCCAGCAGCCGCGGACAGGAACCATTCTATGGCTACACCTTC; CDR3: CASSRGQEPFYGYTF
D: TRBD2; J: TRBJ2-3; size: few; V: TRBV7-8; DNA: TGTGCCAGCAGCCCCGGACTAGCGGCCACAGATACGCAGTATTTT; CDR3: CASSPGLAATDTQYF
D: TRBD2; J: TRBJ2-3; size: few; V: TRBV7-9; DNA: TGTGCCAGCAGCCCCCAACTAGCGGGGGGCACAGATACGCAGTATTTT; CDR3: CASSPQLAGGTDTQYF
D: NA; J: TRBJ1-1; size: NA; V: TRBV19; DNA: TGTGCCAGTAGTATACTTCCGGAGGGGACACGGAACACTGAAGCTTTTTTT; CDR3: CASSILPEGTRNTEAFF
D: NA; J: TRBJ1-2; size: many; V: TRBV27; DNA: TGTGCCAGCAGTTTAACTGGGCCGGATGGCTACACCTTC; CDR3: CASSLTGPDGYTF
D: NA; J: TRBJ2-7; size: few; V: TRBV6-5; DNA: TGTGCCAGCAGTTATCGCCAGTCCTACGAGCAGTACTTC; CDR3: CASSYRQSYEQYF
D: NA; J: TRBJ2-3; size: NA; V: TRBV4-1; DNA: TGCGCCAGCAGCCAAGTTTCAAGCACTCCGCCAAACACAGATACGCAGTATTTT; CDR3: CASSQVSSTPPNTDTQYF
D: NA; J: TRBJ2-4; size: medium-sized; V: TRBV29-1; DNA: TGCAGCGTTGTCTCCCCCCCCAAAAACATTCAGTACTTC; CDR3: CSVVSPPKNIQYF
D: NA; J: TRBJ2-1; size: many; V: TRBV20-1; DNA: TGCAGTGCTAGGGTGGAGGGCAATGAGCAGTTCTTC; CDR3: CSARVEGNEQFF
D: NA; J: TRBJ1-1; size: many; V: TRBV28; DNA: TGTGCCAGCACCTCAGCCGGACAGAACACTGAAGCTTTCTTT; CDR3: CASTSAGQNTEAFF
D: NA; J: TRBJ2-5; size: many; V: TRBV9; DNA: TGTGCCAGCAGCGTAGGGTACCAAGAGACCCAGTACTTC; CDR3: CASSVGYQETQYF
D: NA; J: TRBJ1-1; size: NA; V: TRBV19; DNA: TGTGCCAGTAGTATACTTTCGGAGGGGACACGGAACACTGAAGCTTTTTTT; CDR3: CASSILSEGTRNTEAFF
D: TRBD1; J: TRBJ1-1; size: many; V: TRBV6-1; DNA: TGTGCCAGCAGGTCCCTCCGGGACAGCGTTTTTTTGGCTTTCTTT; CDR3: CASRSLRDSVFLAFF
D: NA; J: TRBJ2-3; size: medium-sized; V: TRBV20-1; DNA: TGCAGTGCTAGAAAGGCGAGCAGCCCAGATACGCAGTATTTT; CDR3: CSARKASSPDTQYF
D: NA; J: TRBJ1-4; size: many; V: TRBV5-1; DNA: TGCGCCAGCAGCATCTCAGGGGATCCTAATGAAAAACTGTTTTTT; CDR3: CASSISGDPNEKLFF
D: NA; J: TRBJ1-1; size: NA; V: TRBV6-5; DNA: TGTGCCATCGGGGAAAAGACACTATCGAACACTGAAGCTTTCTTT; CDR3: CAIGEKTLSNTEAFF
D: NA; J: TRBJ2-7; size: many; V: TRBV6-5; DNA: TGTGCCAGCAGTTCTAGACTTAACTACGAGCAGTACTTC; CDR3: CASSSRLNYEQYF
D: TRBD1; J: TRBJ2-5; size: medium-sized; V: TRBV5-1; DNA: TGCGCCAGCAGCCTCTGGACAGGGCAAGAGACCCAGTACTTC; CDR3: CASSLWTGQETQYF
D: NA; J: TRBJ2-7; size: many; V: TRBV20-1; DNA: TGCAGTGCGATCGACAGGCCTACCTACGAGCAGTACTTC; CDR3: CSAIDRPTYEQYF
D: NA; J: TRBJ2-7; size: few; V: TRBV5-1; DNA: TGCGCCAGCAGCAGCGACCGGGCCATGCCATACGAGCAGTACTTC; CDR3: CASSSDRAMPYEQYF
D: NA; J: TRBJ1-5; size: NA; V: TRBV7-8; DNA: TGTGCCAGCAGCTTAGTAGGTTATAGCAATCTGACCCAGCATTTT; CDR3: CASSLVGYSNLTQHF
D: TRBD1; J: TRBJ2-1; size: many; V: TRBV5-1; DNA: TGCGCCAGCAGCTGGGGACAGGGAGGGTCCTACAATGAGCAGTTCTTC; CDR3: CASSWGQGGSYNEQFF
D: NA; J: TRBJ2-7; size: NA; V: TRBV18; DNA: TGTGCCAGCTCACCACCGGAGAGCTACGAGCAGTACTTC; CDR3: CASSPPESYEQYF
D: TRBD1; J: TRBJ2-1; size: medium-sized; V: TRBV6-5; DNA: TGTGCCAGCAGTTACAGGGACAGCTACAATGAGCAGTTCTTC; CDR3: CASSYRDSYNEQFF
D: TRBD1; J: TRBJ1-4; size: few; V: TRBV6-1; DNA: TGTGCCAGCAGTGAATCAGGGGGCTATGAAAAACTGTTTTTT; CDR3: CASSESGGYEKLFF
D: NA; J: TRBJ2-7; size: few; V: TRBV12-3/TRBV12-4; DNA: TGTGCCAGCAGTACCCAGGCCAACGAGCAGTACTTC; CDR3: CASSTQANEQYF
D: NA; J: TRBJ1-1; size: many; V: TRBV2; DNA: TGTGCCAGCAGTGAGTGGGGGCGGGTCACTGAAGCTTTCTTT; CDR3: CASSEWGRVTEAFF
D: NA; J: TRBJ1-5; size: few; V: TRBV6-5; DNA: TGTGCCAGCAGTTCCCCAGGGAGAGGTCAGCCCCAGCATTTT; CDR3: CASSSPGRGQPQHF
D: NA; J: TRBJ1-1; size: medium-sized; V: TRBV3-1; DNA: TGTGCCAGCAGCACAGGACACTTGAACACTGAAGCTTTCTTT; CDR3: CASSTGHLNTEAFF
D: NA; J: TRBJ2-1; size: many; V: TRBV27; DNA: TGTGCCAGCAGTCGAAGCGGTCGAGCCTACAATGAGCAGTTCTTC; CDR3: CASSRSGRAYNEQFF
D: NA; J: TRBJ1-2; size: many; V: TRBV20-1; DNA: TGCAGTGCGGAGGGGTCAGGGACTTCTAGGAATGGCTACACCTTC; CDR3: CSAEGSGTSRNGYTF
D: NA; J: TRBJ2-3; size: many; V: TRBV15; DNA: TGTGCCACCAGCAGAGATCTCGGGAGTGTGGATACGCAGTATTTT; CDR3: CATSRDLGSVDTQYF
D: NA; J: TRBJ1-2; size: NA; V: TRBV2; DNA: TGTGCCACCAAGGCCCGGGGGCCTTCTAACTATGGCTACACCTTC; CDR3: CATKARGPSNYGYTF